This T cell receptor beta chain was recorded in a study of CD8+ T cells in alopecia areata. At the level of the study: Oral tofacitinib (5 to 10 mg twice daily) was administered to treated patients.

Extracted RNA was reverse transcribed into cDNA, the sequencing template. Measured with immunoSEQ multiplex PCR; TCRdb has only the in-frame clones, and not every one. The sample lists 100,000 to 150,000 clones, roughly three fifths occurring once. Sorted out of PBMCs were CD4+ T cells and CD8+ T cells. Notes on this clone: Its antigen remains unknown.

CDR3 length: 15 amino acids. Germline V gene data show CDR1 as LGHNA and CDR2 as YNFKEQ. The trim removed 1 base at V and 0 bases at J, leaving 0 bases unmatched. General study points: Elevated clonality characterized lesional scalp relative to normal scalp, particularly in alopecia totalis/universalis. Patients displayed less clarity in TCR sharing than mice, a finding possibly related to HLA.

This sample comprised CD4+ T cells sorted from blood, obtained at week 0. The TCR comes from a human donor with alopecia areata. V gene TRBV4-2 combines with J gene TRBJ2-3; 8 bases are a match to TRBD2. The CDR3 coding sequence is TGTGCCAGCAGCCAAGCGGGGGGGAGCACAGATACGCAGTATTTT. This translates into CASSQAGGSTDTQYF.